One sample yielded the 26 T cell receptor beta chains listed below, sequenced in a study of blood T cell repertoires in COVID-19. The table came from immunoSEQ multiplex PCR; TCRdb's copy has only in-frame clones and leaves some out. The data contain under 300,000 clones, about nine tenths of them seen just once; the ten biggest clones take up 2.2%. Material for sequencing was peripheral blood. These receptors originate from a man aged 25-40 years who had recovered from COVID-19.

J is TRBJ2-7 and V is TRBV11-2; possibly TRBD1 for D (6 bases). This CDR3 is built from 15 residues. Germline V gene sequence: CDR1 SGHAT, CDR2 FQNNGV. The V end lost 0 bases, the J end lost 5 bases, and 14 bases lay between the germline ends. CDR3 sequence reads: CASSLDLGAFHEQYF. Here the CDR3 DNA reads TGTGCCAGCAGCTTAGATTTGGGGGCGTTCCACGAGCAGTACTTC.

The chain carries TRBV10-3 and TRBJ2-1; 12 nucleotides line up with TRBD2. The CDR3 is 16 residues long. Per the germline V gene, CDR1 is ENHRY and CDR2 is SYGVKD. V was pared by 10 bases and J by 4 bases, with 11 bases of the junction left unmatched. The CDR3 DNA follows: TGTGCCAGTGCTACATCTAGCGGGGGGGCTTACAATGAGCAGTTCTTC. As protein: CASATSSGGAYNEQFF.

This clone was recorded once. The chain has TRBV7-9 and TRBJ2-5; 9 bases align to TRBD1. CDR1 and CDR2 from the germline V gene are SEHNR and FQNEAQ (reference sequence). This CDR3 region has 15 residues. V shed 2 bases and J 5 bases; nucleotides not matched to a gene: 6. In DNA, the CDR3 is TGTGCCAGCAGCTTACTACAGGGGGCAGGGGAGACCCAGTACTTC. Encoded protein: CASSLLQGAGETQYF.

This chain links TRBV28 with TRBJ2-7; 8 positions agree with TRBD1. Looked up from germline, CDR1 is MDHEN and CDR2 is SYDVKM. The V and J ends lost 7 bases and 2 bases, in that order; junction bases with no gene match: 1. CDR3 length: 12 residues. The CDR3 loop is CASTDRAYEQYF. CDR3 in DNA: TGTGCCAGCACGGACAGGGCCTACGAGCAGTACTTC.

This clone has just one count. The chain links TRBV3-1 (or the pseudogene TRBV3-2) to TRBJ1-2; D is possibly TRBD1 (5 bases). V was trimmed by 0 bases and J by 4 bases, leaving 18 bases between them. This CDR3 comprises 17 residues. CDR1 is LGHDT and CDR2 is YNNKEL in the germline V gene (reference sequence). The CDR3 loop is CASSQDQGGRIVYGYTF. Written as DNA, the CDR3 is TGTGCCAGCAGCCAAGATCAGGGAGGGCGGATAGTCTATGGCTACACCTTC.

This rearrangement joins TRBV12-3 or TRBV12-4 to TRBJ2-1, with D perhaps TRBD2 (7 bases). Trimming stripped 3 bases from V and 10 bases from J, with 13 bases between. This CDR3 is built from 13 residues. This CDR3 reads CASSFLGGGEQFF. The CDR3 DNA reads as TGTGCCAGCAGTTTTTTGGGCGGGGGCGAGCAGTTCTTC.

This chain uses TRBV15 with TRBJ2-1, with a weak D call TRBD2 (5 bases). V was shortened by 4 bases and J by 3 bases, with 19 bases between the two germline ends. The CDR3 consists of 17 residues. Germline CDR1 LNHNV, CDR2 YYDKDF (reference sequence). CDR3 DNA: TGTGCCACCAGCACCCGGAAGGTGAGGGCCCTCTACAATGAGCAGTTCTTC. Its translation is CATSTRKVRALYNEQFF. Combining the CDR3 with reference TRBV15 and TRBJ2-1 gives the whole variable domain DAMVIQNPRYQVTQFGKPVTLSCSQTLNHNVMYWYQQKSSQAPKLLFHYYDKDFNNEADTPDNFQSRRPNTSFCFLDIRSPGLGDTAMYLCATSTRKVRALYNEQFFGPGTRLTVL.

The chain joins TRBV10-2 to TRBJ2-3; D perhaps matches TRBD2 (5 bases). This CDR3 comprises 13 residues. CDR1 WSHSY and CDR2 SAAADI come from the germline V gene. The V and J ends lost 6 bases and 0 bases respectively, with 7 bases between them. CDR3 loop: CASRQRSTDTQYF. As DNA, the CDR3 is TGCGCCAGCAGACAGCGGAGCACAGATACGCAGTATTTT.

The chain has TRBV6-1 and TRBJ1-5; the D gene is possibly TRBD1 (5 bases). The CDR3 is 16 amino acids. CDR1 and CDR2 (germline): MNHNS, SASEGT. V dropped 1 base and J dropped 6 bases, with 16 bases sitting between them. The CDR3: CASSEGWRGTVQPQHF. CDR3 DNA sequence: TGTGCCAGCAGTGAAGGCTGGCGGGGGACGGTTCAGCCCCAGCATTTT.

CDR3 residues: CASSHNRGAEAFF. The CDR3 region has the DNA TGCGCCAGCAGCCACAACAGGGGGGCTGAAGCTTTCTTT. The rearrangement joins TRBV4-1 to TRBJ1-1; 8 nucleotides align to TRBD1. Germline V gene lookup returns CDR1 MGHRA and CDR2 YSYEKL. V was pared by 3 bases and J by 6 bases, with 3 bases of the junction left unmatched. This CDR3 has 13 residues.

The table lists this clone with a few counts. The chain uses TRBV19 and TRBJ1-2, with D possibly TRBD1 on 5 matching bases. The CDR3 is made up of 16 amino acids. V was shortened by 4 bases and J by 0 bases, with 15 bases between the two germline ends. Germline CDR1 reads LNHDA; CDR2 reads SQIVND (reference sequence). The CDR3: CASSRGREVPNYGYTF. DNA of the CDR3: TGTGCCAGTAGTAGGGGCAGGGAGGTACCTAACTATGGCTACACCTTC. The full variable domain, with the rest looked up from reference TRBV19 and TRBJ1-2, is DGGITQSPKYLFRKEGQNVTLSCEQNLNHDAMYWYRQDPGQGLRLIYYSQIVNDFQKGDIAEGYSVSREKKESFPLTVTSAQKNPTAFYLCASSRGREVPNYGYTFGSGTRLTVV.

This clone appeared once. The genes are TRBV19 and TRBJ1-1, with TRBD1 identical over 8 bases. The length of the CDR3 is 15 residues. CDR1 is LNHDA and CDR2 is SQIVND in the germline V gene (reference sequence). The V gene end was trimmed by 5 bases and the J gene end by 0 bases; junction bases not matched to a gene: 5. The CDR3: CASSPGTGLNTEAFF. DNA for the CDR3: TGTGCCAGTAGTCCGGGGACAGGTTTGAACACTGAAGCTTTCTTT.

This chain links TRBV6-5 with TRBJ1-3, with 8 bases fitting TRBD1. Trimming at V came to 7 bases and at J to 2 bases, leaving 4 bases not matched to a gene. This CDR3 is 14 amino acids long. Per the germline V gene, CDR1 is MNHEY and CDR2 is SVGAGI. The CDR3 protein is CASTTGGTGNTIYF. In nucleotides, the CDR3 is TGTGCCAGCACTACAGGGGGAACTGGAAACACCATATATTTT.

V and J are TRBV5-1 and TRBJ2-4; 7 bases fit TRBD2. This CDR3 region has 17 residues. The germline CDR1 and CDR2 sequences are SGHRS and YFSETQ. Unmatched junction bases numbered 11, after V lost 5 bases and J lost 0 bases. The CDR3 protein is CASRREASGLAKNIQYF. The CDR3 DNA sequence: TGCGCCAGCAGGAGGGAGGCTAGCGGCCTAGCCAAAAACATTCAGTACTTC.

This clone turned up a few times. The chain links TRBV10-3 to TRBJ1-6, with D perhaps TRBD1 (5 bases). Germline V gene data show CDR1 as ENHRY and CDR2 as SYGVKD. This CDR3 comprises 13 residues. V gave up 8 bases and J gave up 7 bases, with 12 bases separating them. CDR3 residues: CAIGGVANSPLHF. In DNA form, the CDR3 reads TGTGCCATCGGAGGGGTTGCCAATTCACCCCTCCACTTT.

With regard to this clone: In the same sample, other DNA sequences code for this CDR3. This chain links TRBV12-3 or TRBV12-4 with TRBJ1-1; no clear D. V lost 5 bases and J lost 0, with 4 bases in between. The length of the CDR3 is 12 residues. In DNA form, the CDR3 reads TGTGCCAGCAGTGGCTTGAACACTGAAGCTTTCTTT. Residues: CASSGLNTEAFF.

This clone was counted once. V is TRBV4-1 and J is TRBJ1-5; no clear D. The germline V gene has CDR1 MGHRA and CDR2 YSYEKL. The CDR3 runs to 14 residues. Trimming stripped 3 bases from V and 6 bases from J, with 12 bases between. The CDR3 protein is CASSHGGAVQPQHF. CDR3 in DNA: TGCGCCAGCAGCCACGGTGGAGCGGTTCAGCCCCAGCATTTT.

The CDR3 DNA sequence: TGCGCCAGCCGGGACTCCTATGAGACCCAGTACTTC. Its translation is CASRDSYETQYF. The chain recombines TRBV10-2 with TRBJ2-5, with a possible D match to TRBD2 (6 bases). The CDR3 has 12 residues. The V gene lost 8 bases and the J gene lost 5 bases, with 12 bases spanning the gap. Germline CDR1 WSHSY, CDR2 SAAADI.

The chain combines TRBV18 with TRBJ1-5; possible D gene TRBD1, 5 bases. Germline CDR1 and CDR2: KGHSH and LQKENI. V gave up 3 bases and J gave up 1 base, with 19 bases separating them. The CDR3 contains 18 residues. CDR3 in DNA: TGTGCCAGCTCACCGTATACTATAGGGGCCGAAAGCAATCAGCCCCAGCATTTT. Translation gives CASSPYTIGAESNQPQHF.

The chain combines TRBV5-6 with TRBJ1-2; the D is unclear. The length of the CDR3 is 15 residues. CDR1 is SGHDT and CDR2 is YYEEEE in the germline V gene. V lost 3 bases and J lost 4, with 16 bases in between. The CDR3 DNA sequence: TGTGCCAGCAGCTCCCCCCGGGAGTACCCCTATGGCTACACCTTC. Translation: CASSSPREYPYGYTF.

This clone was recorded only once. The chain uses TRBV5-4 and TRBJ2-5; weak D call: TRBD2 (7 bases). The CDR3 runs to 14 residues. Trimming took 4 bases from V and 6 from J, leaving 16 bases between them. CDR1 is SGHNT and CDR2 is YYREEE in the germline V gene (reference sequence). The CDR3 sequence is CASSPLGGLKTQYF. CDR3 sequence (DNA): TGTGCCAGCAGCCCCCTGGGGGGGCTGAAGACCCAGTACTTC.

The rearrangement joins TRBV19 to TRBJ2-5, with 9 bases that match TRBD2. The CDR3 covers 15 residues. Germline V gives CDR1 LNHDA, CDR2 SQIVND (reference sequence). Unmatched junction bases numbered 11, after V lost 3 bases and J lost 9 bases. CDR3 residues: CASSIGVAGALAQYF. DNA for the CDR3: TGTGCCAGTAGTATTGGGGTAGCGGGGGCCCTGGCCCAGTACTTC.

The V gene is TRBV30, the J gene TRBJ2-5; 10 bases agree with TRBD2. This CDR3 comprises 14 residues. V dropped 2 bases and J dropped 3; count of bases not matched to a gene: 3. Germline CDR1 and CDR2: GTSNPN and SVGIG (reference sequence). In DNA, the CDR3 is TGTGCCTGGAGTCCTGGACTAGCGGAAGAGACCCAGTACTTC. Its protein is CAWSPGLAEETQYF. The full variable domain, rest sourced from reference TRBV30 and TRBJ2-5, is SQTIHQWPATLVQPVGSPLSLECTVEGTSNPNLYWYRQAAGRGLQLLFYSVGIGQISSEVPQNLSASRPQDRQFILSSKKLLLSDSGFYLCAWSPGLAEETQYFGPGTRLLVL.

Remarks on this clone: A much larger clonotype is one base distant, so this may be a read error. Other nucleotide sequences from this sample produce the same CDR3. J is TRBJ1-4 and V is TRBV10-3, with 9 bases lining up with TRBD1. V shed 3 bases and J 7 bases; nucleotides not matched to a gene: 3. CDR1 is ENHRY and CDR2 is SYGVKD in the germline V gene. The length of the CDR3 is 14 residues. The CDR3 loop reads CAISEGTGTEKLFF. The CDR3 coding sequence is TGTGCCATCAGTGAAGGGACAGGGACTGAAAAACTGTTTTTT.

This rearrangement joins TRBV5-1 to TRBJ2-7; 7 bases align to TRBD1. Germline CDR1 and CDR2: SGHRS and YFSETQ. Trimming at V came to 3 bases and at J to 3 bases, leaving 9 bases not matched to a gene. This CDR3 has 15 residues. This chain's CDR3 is CASSSRWGTVYEQYF. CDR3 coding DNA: TGCGCCAGCAGCTCTCGCTGGGGGACAGTCTACGAGCAGTACTTC.

The CDR3 reads CASSFPGQDILEAFF. Here the CDR3 DNA reads TGTGCCAGCAGCTTTCCGGGACAGGATATACTAGAAGCTTTCTTT. The V gene is TRBV5-4, the J gene TRBJ1-1; 8 bases agree with TRBD1. Germline V gene lookup returns CDR1 SGHNT and CDR2 YYREEE (reference sequence). The CDR3 runs to 15 residues. With 2 bases clipped from V and 8 bases from J, the junction kept 11 bases outside the gene matches.